This entry features one TCR beta chain sequence. No antigen is known for it. TCRdb ran MiXCR on the 5' RACE reads and lists one entry per CDR3 protein. The sample has more than 650,000 distinct CDR3 sequences; 12% are singletons. The data are from a study of CD8 T cells in ankylosing spondylitis. The study's findings and limits: Reactive arthritis synovial fluid and blood previously showed some of these motif variants. The disease-linked clones had a CD8+ phenotype and low blood frequencies. Eight highly homologous variants formed a TCR beta motif that appeared characteristic of ankylosing spondylitis blood.

The CDR3 is made up of 19 amino acids. CDR1 and CDR2 (germline): SGHAT, FQNNGV. The J segment lost 4 bases and the V segment lost 0 bases, leaving 12 bases of the junction unmatched. The clonotype was recovered from a male donor with ankylosing spondylitis. The source material was blood, either unsorted or a sorted T cell fraction (not recorded which). The V gene is TRBV11-2, the J gene TRBJ2-2; 9 nucleotides match TRBD1. CDR3 coding DNA: TGTGCCAGCAGCTTAGACGGGGGTTTGGGGACAGGGTTCACCGGGGAGCTGTTTTTT. Amino acids: CASSLDGGLGTGFTGELFF. The full variable domain, rest sourced from reference TRBV11-2 and TRBJ2-2, is EAGVAQSPRYKIIEKRQSVAFWCNPISGHATLYWYQQILGQGPKLLIQFQNNGVVDDSQLPKDRFSAERLKGVDSTLKIQPAKLEDSAVYLCASSLDGGLGTGFTGELFFGEGSRLTVL.